These T cell receptor beta chains were read from a single sample in a study of cytotoxic CD8 clonotypes in ibrutinib-treated CLL. Clones were sequenced by immunoSEQ multiplex PCR, and TCRdb holds only the in-frame ones, with some missing. The sample records 65,000 to 85,000 clones, roughly 80% being singletons. The sample in question was PBMCs, obtained after 24 months of ibrutinib treatment. The source of these receptors is a human donor with chronic lymphocytic leukemia. Each CDR3 is given with its conserved first and last residue. The D gene is left open where the match is weak. Only some rows state a clone size, as once, few, many or a class for expanded clones.

CDR3 protein | CDR3 DNA | J gene | clone size | D gene | V gene
CASSSRTGGAEEAFF | TGTGCCAGCAGCTCGCGGACAGGGGGAGCGGAAGAAGCTTTCTTT | TRBJ1-1 | - | TRBD1 | TRBV7-2
CASITVETCYEQYF | TGTGCCAGTATTACGGTCGAAACCTGCTACGAGCAGTACTTC | TRBJ2-7 | - | - | TRBV19
CAWSRDRPWDEQFF | TGTGCCTGGAGTCGGGACAGACCTTGGGATGAGCAGTTCTTC | TRBJ2-1 | - | TRBD1 | TRBV30
CASSSGRHTSGSGANVLTF | TGTGCCAGCAGCTCCGGAAGACATACCTCTGGCTCTGGGGCCAACGTCCTGACTTTC | TRBJ2-6 | - | - | TRBV7-9
CASSATVTGHVSGANVLTF | TGTGCCAGCAGCGCAACTGTAACGGGGCATGTCTCTGGGGCCAACGTCCTGACTTTC | TRBJ2-6 | - | - | TRBV11-2
CASNPPGGIYNEQFF | TGTGCCAGCAACCCCCCCGGCGGGATCTACAATGAGCAGTTCTTC | TRBJ2-1 | - | - | TRBV6-5
CASSLGNAGDTEAFF | TGTGCCAGCAGCTTAGGTAATGCAGGGGACACTGAAGCTTTCTTT | TRBJ1-1 | - | - | TRBV5-6
CASSVESGQGGAEQFF | TGTGCCAGCAGCGTAGAATCGGGACAGGGGGGCGCTGAGCAGTTCTTC | TRBJ2-1 | - | TRBD1 | TRBV9
CAIGGPLGGELFF | TGTGCCATCGGGGGCCCCCTGGGGGGGGAGCTGTTTTTT | TRBJ2-2 | - | - | TRBV10-3
CASSPEQVSYEQYF | TGCGCCAGCAGCCCGGAACAGGTTTCCTACGAGCAGTACTTC | TRBJ2-7 | - | - | TRBV5-1
CASIKQGAGGEQYF | TGTGCCAGCATCAAACAGGGCGCGGGTGGCGAGCAGTACTTC | TRBJ2-7 | - | - | TRBV6-6
CASKRTAASNEQFF | TGTGCCAGCAAGCGGACAGCGGCCAGCAATGAGCAGTTCTTC | TRBJ2-1 | - | - | TRBV6-5
CASRASAGVNHEQYF | TGCGCCAGTCGAGCCTCAGCGGGAGTTAACCACGAGCAGTACTTC | TRBJ2-7 | - | TRBD2 | TRBV10-2
CASSPMRNTEAFF | TGCGCCAGCAGCCCCATGAGGAACACTGAAGCTTTCTTT | TRBJ1-1 | - | - | TRBV25-1
CATSTSSGRIPDTQYF | TGTGCCACCAGCACCTCTAGCGGGAGAATCCCAGATACGCAGTATTTT | TRBJ2-3 | - | TRBD2 | TRBV15
CASRTGGGTDTQYF | TGTGCCAGCCGTACGGGGGGGGGCACAGATACGCAGTATTTT | TRBJ2-3 | few | TRBD2 | TRBV7-6
CASSQAGGGHDGYTF | TGCGCCAGCAGCCAAGCCGGGGGGGGGCATGATGGCTACACCTTC | TRBJ1-2 | - | - | TRBV4-1
CASSFLYRSKNIQYF | TGTGCCAGCAGTTTTCTTTACAGGAGCAAAAACATTCAGTACTTC | TRBJ2-4 | - | - | TRBV28
CASSLVRLAVYNEQFF | TGTGCCAGCAGCTTAGTGCGGCTAGCGGTATACAATGAGCAGTTCTTC | TRBJ2-1 | - | TRBD2 | TRBV7-9
CASSLTRSSYNEQFF | TGTGCCAGCAGCTTAACTAGGAGCTCCTACAATGAGCAGTTCTTC | TRBJ2-1 | - | - | TRBV7-3
CASSVAGDRADTQYF | TGCGCCAGCAGCGTAGCGGGAGACAGGGCAGATACGCAGTATTTT | TRBJ2-3 | once | TRBD2 | TRBV5-1
CASSPGLAASKNIQYF | TGTGCCAGCAGCCCGGGACTAGCGGCCTCCAAAAACATTCAGTACTTC | TRBJ2-4 | - | TRBD2 | TRBV7-2
CASSQSWTSGETQYF | TGTGCCAGCAGCCAATCTTGGACTAGCGGAGAGACCCAGTACTTC | TRBJ2-5 | once | TRBD2 | TRBV5-4
CASSYSSLAAYEQYF | TGTGCCAGCAGTTACTCGTCACTAGCGGCGTACGAGCAGTACTTC | TRBJ2-7 | - | TRBD2 | TRBV6-5
CASSFGLAGGPGETQYF | TGCGCCAGCAGCTTTGGACTAGCGGGAGGGCCGGGTGAGACCCAGTACTTC | TRBJ2-5 | - | TRBD2 | TRBV5-1
CASSRLGATYGYTF | TGTGCCAGCAGCCGCCTTGGTGCCACCTATGGCTACACCTTC | TRBJ1-2 | - | - | TRBV28
CASSPRVTSTDTQYF | TGTGCCAGCTCACCGAGGGTTACTAGCACAGATACGCAGTATTTT | TRBJ2-3 | - | - | TRBV18
CASSPRPYYEQYF | TGTGCCAGCAGCCCTAGACCGTACTACGAGCAGTACTTC | TRBJ2-7 | few | - | TRBV5-4
CASSAPGHTNTGELFF | TGTGCCAGCAGCGCCCCGGGACACACGAACACCGGGGAGCTGTTTTTT | TRBJ2-2 | once | - | TRBV7-2
CASSLAPGSRGGYTF | TGCGCCAGCAGCTTGGCCCCTGGGTCTCGGGGGGGCTACACCTTC | TRBJ1-2 | - | - | TRBV5-1
CASSRGWNTEAFF | TGTGCCAGCAGCCGCGGCTGGAACACTGAAGCTTTCTTT | TRBJ1-1 | - | - | TRBV11-1
CASSLGASGRSSYEQYF | TGTGCCAGCAGCTTGGGTGCTAGCGGGAGGAGCTCCTACGAGCAGTACTTC | TRBJ2-7 | - | TRBD2 | TRBV13
CASTPGGRPSYEQYF | TGTGCCAGCACCCCAGGCGGGAGGCCCTCCTACGAGCAGTACTTC | TRBJ2-7 | - | TRBD2 | TRBV5-4
CASSQGQPNQPQHF | TGCGCCAGCAGCCAGGGACAGCCCAATCAGCCCCAGCATTTT | TRBJ1-5 | - | TRBD1 | TRBV5-1
CSARKKETQYF | TGCAGTGCCAGAAAAAAAGAGACCCAGTACTTC | TRBJ2-5 | - | - | TRBV20-1
CASSPGGRRSGYTF | TGTGCCAGCAGCCCGGGGGGGAGACGTAGTGGCTACACCTTC | TRBJ1-2 | - | - | TRBV7-3
CAWAPYQETQYF | TGTGCCTGGGCCCCGTACCAAGAGACCCAGTACTTC | TRBJ2-5 | - | - | TRBV30
CASARLAGGPGELFF | TGTGCCAGCGCCCGACTAGCGGGAGGGCCTGGGGAGCTGTTTTTT | TRBJ2-2 | - | TRBD2 | TRBV7-3
CASSPGQGATYGYTF | TGTGCCAGCAGCCCCGGACAGGGGGCTACCTATGGCTACACCTTC | TRBJ1-2 | - | TRBD1 | TRBV11-1
CASRFGETEAFF | TGTGCCAGTAGATTCGGTGAGACTGAAGCTTTCTTT | TRBJ1-1 | - | - | TRBV19
CASSLAASSYEQYF | TGTGCCAGCAGCCTGGCCGCCAGCTCCTACGAGCAGTACTTC | TRBJ2-7 | - | - | TRBV5-4
CSVAYSGSGEQYF | TGCAGCGTTGCTTATAGCGGGAGTGGCGAGCAGTACTTC | TRBJ2-7 | - | TRBD2 | TRBV29-1
CASSIIRGDQYEQFF | TGTGCCAGTAGTATCATCAGGGGGGACCAGTATGAGCAGTTCTTC | TRBJ2-1 | - | - | TRBV19
CASSQLGGLQETQYF | TGCGCCAGCAGCCAACTGGGGGGACTCCAAGAGACCCAGTACTTC | TRBJ2-5 | - | - | TRBV4-3
CASRPGLAGETQYF | TGTGCCAGCAGACCCGGACTAGCTGGTGAGACCCAGTACTTC | TRBJ2-5 | - | TRBD2 | TRBV2
CASSLRAGDNEQFF | TGTGCCAGCAGCTTAAGGGCAGGGGACAATGAGCAGTTCTTC | TRBJ2-1 | - | - | TRBV11-2
CAWSVQGLYEQYF | TGTGCCTGGAGTGTACAAGGACTTTACGAGCAGTACTTC | TRBJ2-7 | - | - | TRBV30